This is a list of T cell receptor beta chains from one sample in a study of blood T cell repertoires in COVID-19. The assay was immunoSEQ multiplex PCR, and TCRdb's table has in-frame clones only and misses some. The profile covers 35,000 to 50,000 clones, with 80% to 90% appearing a single time and roughly a sixth taken by the ten largest. Sequencing was done on a sample of peripheral blood. The receptors derive from a man in his 70s with active COVID-19. Both conserved end residues are part of each CDR3. The D gene is left open where the match is weak. Clone size is given for some rows only: seen once, a few or many times, or a class if the clone is expanded.

>13|TRBJ2-5|NA|NA|TRBV7-9
TGTGCCAGCAGCGAGGGAATCGAAGAGACCCAGTACTTC
CASSEGIEETQYF
>16|TRBJ2-2|NA|TRBD2|TRBV28
TGTGCCAGCAGTTTACCCGGGACTAGCGGGACCGGGGAGCTGTTTTTT
CASSLPGTSGTGELFF
>16|TRBJ1-5|NA|NA|TRBV6-2/TRBV6-3
TGTGCCAGCAGTTACTCGAGTAGGGAGAGCAATCAGCCCCAGCATTTT
CASSYSSRESNQPQHF
>14|TRBJ2-4|NA|NA|TRBV12-5
TGTGCTAGTGGTTTGGTCGAACGGAGAGACATTCAGTACTTC
CASGLVERRDIQYF
>15|TRBJ1-2|NA|TRBD1|TRBV5-5
TGTGCCAGCAGTCTTAGGGGACAGGGGGCTAATGGCTACACCTTC
CASSLRGQGANGYTF
>14|TRBJ2-7|NA|NA|TRBV6-2/TRBV6-3
TGTGCCAGCAGTTACCTGGGGGCTCGGGACGAGCAGTACTTC
CASSYLGARDEQYF
>14|TRBJ2-5|NA|TRBD2|TRBV7-2
TGTGCCAGCAGCTTCTCGGGGGGACAAGAGACCCAGTACTTC
CASSFSGGQETQYF
>12|TRBJ1-2|NA|NA|TRBV6-6
TGTGCCAGCAGTCCCCGGGACTATGGCTACACCTTC
CASSPRDYGYTF
>13|TRBJ2-5|NA|TRBD1|TRBV11-1
TGTGCCAGCAGCGGGACAGGGGAAGAGACCCAGTACTTC
CASSGTGEETQYF
>17|TRBJ2-2|NA|NA|TRBV7-3
TGTGCCAGCAGCTTAATTGCTAACGGGATCGACACCGGGGAGCTGTTTTTT
CASSLIANGIDTGELFF
>16|TRBJ2-5|NA|NA|TRBV25-1
TGTGCCAGCAGTGATAACTTGGGCGGGCCCGGGGAGACCCAGTACTTC
CASSDNLGGPGETQYF
>14|TRBJ2-7|NA|NA|TRBV28
TGTGCCAGCAGTTTGATACAGGGAAGGTCCGAGCAGTACTTC
CASSLIQGRSEQYF
>15|TRBJ2-7|NA|TRBD1|TRBV3-1/TRBV3-2
TGTGCCAGCAGCCACATCGACAGGGACCCCTACGAGCAGTACTTC
CASSHIDRDPYEQYF
>18|TRBJ2-3|NA|TRBD2|TRBV11-3
TGTGCCAGCAGTTTCGGACTAGCGGGGGACTTTTCCACAGATACGCAGTATTTT
CASSFGLAGDFSTDTQYF
>15|TRBJ2-5|once|NA|TRBV19
TGTGCCAGTAGTAAAATGACTAGTGGGCTAGAGACCCAGTACTTC
CASSKMTSGLETQYF
>17|TRBJ2-5|NA|TRBD2|TRBV7-9
TGTGCCAGCAGCTACCGGACTAGCGGGGGAGATAAAGAGACCCAGTACTTC
CASSYRTSGGDKETQYF